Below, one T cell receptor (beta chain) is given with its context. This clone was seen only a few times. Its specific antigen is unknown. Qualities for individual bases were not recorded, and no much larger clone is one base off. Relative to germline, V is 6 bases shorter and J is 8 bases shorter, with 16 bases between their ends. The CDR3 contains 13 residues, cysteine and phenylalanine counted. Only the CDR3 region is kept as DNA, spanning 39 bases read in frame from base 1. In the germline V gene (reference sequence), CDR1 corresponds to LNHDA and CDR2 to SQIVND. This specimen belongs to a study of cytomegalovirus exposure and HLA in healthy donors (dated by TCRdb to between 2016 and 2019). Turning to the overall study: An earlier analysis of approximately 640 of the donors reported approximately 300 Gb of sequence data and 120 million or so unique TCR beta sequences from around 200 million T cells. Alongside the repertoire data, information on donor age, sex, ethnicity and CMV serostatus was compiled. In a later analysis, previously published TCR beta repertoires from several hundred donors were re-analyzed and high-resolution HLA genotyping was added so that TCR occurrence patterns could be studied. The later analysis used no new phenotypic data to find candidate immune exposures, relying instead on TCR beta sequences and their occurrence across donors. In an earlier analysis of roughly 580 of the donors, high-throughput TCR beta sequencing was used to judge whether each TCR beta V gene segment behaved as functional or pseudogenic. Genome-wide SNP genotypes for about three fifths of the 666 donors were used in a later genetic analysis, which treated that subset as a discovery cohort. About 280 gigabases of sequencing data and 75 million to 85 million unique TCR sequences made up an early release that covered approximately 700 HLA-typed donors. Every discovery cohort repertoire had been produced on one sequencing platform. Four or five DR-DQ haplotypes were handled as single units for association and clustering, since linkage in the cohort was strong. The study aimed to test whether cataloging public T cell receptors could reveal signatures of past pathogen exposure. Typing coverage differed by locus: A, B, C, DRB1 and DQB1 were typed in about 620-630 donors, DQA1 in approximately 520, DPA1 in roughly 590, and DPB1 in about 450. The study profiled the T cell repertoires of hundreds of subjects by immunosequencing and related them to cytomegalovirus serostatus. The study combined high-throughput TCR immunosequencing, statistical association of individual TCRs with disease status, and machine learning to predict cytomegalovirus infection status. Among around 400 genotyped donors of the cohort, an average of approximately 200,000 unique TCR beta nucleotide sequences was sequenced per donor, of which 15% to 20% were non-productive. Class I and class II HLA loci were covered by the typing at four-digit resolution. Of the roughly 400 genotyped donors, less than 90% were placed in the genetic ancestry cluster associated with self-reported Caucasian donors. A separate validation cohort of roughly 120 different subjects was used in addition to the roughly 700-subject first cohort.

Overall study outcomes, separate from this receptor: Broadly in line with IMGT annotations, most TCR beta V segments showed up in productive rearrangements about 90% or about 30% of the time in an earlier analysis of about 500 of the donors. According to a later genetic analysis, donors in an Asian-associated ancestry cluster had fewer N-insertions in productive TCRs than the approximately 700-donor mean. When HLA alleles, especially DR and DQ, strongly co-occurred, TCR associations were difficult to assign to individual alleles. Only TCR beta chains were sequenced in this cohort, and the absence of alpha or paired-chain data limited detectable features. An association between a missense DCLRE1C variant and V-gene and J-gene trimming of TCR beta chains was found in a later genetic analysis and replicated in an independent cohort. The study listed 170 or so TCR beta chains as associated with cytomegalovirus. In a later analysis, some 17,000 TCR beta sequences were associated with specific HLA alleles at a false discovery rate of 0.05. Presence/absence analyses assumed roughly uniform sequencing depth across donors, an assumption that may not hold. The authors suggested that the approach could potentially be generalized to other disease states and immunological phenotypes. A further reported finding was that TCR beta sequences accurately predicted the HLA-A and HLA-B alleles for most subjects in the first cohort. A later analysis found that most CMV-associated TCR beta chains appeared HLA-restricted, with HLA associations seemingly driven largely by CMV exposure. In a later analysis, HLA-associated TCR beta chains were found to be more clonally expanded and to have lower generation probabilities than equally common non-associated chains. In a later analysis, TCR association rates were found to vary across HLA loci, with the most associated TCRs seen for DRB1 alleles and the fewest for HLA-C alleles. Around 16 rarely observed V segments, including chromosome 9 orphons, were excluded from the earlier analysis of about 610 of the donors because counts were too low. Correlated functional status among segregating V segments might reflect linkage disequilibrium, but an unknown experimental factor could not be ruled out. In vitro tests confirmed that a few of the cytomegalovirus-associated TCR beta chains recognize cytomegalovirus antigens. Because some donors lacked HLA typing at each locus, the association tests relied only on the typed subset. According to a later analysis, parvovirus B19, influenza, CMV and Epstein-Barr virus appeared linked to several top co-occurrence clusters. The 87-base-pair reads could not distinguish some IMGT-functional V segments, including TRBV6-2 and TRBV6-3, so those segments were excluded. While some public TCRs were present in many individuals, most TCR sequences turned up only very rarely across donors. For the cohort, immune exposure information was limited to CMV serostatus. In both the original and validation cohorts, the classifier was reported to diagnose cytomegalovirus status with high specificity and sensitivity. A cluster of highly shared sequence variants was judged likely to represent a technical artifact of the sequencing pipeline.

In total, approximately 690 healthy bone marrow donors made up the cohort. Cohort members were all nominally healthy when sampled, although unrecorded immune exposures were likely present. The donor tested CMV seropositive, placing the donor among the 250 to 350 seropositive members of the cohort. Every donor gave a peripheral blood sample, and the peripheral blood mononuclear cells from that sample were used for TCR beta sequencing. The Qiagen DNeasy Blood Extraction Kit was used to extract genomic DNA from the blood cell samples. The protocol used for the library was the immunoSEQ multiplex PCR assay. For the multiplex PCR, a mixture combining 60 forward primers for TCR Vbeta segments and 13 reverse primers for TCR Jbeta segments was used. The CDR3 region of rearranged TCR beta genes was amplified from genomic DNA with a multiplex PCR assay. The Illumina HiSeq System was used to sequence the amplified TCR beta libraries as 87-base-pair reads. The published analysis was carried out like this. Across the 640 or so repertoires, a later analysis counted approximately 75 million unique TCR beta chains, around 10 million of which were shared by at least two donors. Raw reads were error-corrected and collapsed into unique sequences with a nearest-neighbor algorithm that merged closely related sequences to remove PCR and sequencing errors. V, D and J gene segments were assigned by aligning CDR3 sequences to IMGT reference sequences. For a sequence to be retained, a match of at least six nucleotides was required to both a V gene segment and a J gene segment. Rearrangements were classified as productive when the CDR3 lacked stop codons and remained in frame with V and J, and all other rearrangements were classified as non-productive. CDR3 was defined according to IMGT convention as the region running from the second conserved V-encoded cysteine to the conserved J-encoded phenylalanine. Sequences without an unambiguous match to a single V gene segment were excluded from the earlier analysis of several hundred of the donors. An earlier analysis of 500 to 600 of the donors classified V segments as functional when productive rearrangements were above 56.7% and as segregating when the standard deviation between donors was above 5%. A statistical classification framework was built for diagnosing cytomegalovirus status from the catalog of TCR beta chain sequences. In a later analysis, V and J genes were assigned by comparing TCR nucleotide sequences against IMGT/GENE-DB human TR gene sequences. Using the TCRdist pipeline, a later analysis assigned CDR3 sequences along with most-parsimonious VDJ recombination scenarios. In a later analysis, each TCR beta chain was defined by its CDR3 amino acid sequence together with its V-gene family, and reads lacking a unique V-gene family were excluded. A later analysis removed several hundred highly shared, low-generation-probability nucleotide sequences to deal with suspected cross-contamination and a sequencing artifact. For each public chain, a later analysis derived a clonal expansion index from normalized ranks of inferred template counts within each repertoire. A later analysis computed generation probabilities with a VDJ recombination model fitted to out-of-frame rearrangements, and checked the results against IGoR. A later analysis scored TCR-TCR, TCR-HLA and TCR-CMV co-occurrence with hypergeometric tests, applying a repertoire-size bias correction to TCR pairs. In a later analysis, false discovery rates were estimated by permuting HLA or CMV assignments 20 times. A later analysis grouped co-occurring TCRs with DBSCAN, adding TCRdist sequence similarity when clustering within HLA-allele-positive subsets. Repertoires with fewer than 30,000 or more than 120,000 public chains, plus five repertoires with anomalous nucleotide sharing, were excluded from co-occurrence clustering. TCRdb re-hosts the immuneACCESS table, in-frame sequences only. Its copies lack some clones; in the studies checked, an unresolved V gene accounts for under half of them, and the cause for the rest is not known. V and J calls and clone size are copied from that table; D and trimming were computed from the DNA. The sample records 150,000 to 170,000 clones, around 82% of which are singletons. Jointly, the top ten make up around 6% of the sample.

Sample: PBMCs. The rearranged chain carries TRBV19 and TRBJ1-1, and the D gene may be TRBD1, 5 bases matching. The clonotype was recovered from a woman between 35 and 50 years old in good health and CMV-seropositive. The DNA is TGTGCCAGTAGCCAAGACGGGGGAAGAGAAGCTTTCTTT. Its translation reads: CASSQDGGREAFF.